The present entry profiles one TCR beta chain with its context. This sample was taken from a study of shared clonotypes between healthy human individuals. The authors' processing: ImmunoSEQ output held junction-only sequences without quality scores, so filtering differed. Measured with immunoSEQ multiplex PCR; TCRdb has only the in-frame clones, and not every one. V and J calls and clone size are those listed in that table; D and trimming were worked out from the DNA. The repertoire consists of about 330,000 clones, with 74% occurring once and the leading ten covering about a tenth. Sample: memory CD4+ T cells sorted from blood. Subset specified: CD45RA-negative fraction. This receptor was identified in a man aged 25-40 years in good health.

CDR3 DNA sequence: TGCAGCGCGGCAGTCTCAGGGGCCAACGTCCTGACTTTC. Protein sequence: CSAAVSGANVLTF. V and J are TRBV29-1 and TRBJ2-6; D is unclear. Germline V lookup: CDR1 SQVTM, CDR2 ANQGSEA. Between the trimmed V and J ends, which lost 7 bases and 4 bases, there was a span of 11 bases. The CDR3 runs 13 residues.